The clone carrying this T cell receptor (beta chain) has a handful of counts. Its antigen is still unknown. In building TCR beta libraries, iRepertoire HTBI primers were used together with Arm-PCR of CDR3 regions. TCRdb independently ran MiXCR on the multiplex PCR reads; one entry per CDR3 protein. The profile shows a few hundred thousand distinct CDR3 sequences, around 24% of them singletons. The data originate from a study of regulatory T cells in long-lasting Graves disease. Study context: With positive TSH receptor antibodies and over 5 years of antithyroid drugs, Graves' disease was considered persistent.

Time point given: persistent/refractory GD, antithyroid drugs over 5 years with positive TRAb. Following extraction of RNA from PBMCs, that RNA was used to make the TCR library. The CDR3 is made up of 13 amino acids. Germline V gene sequence: CDR1 GTSNPN, CDR2 SVGIG (reference sequence). J was trimmed by 8 bases and V by 8 bases; bases with no gene match: 12. Study-wide results and limits: In persistent patients, shared public clonotypes (more than 2,500) outnumbered those in new patients (almost 1,000). Newly diagnosed disease favored TRBV20-1 and TRBJ2-1 over persistent disease.

The source of this sequence is a female donor with Graves disease. The sequencing used peripheral blood mononuclear cells (PBMCs), collected when the disease was refractory, from a patient treated with antithyroid drugs. The V and J genes are TRBV30 and TRBJ2-1, with 7 bases aligning to TRBD2. CDR3 in DNA: TGTGCCGCCGCCTCTAGCGGTCTGGATGAGCAGTTCTTC. The encoded protein is CAAASSGLDEQFF.